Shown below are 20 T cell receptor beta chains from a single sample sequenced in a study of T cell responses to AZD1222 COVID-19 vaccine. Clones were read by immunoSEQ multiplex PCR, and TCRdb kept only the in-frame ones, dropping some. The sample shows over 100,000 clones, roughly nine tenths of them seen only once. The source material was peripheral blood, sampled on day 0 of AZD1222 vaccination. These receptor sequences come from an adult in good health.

The CDR3 loop is CASSTSRDYGYTF. In DNA, the CDR3 is TGTGCCAGCTCAACCAGTAGGGACTATGGCTACACCTTC. The rearrangement joins TRBV18 to TRBJ1-2; D not certain. V was cut by 5 bases and J by 3 bases, with 10 bases left in between. There are 13 residues in the CDR3. Germline-derived CDR1 and CDR2 are KGHSH and LQKENI.

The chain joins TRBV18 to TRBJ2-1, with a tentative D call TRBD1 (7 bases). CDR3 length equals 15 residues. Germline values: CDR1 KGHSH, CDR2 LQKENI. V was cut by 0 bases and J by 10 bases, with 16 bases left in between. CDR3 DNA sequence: TGTGCCAGCTCACCACCCTCCGTAGGAGGGGGCGAGCAGTTCTTC. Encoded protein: CASSPPSVGGGEQFF.

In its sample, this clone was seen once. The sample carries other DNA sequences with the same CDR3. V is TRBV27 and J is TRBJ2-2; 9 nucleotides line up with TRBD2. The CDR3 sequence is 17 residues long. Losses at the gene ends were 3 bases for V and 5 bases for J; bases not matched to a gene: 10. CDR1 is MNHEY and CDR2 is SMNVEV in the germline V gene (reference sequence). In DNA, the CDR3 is TGTGCCAGCAGTTTCTCCCCGACTAGCGGCCTAACCGGGGAGCTGTTTTTT. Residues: CASSFSPTSGLTGELFF.

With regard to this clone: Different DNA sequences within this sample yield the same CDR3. CDR3 sequence reads: CASSLGGLNTEAFF. The CDR3 region has the DNA TGTGCCAGCAGCTTAGGGGGCCTGAACACTGAAGCTTTCTTT. The rearrangement uses TRBV7-9 and TRBJ1-1; perhaps TRBD1 as D (5 bases). With 1 base removed from V and 0 bases from J, the gap between germline ends came to 6 bases. From germline, CDR1 is SEHNR and CDR2 FQNEAQ (reference sequence). This CDR3 region has 14 residues.

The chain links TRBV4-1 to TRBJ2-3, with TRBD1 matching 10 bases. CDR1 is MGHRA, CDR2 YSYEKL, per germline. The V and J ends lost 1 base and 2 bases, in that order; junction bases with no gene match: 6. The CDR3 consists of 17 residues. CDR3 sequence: CASSQAGTGAFTDTQYF. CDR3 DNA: TGCGCCAGCAGCCAAGCCGGGACAGGGGCTTTCACAGATACGCAGTATTTT.

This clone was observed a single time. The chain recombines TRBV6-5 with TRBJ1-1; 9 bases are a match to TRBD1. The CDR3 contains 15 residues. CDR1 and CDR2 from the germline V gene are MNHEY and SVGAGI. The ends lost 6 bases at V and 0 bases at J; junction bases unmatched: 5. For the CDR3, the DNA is TGTGCCAGCAGGGGACAGGGATCACTGAACACTGAAGCTTTCTTT. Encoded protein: CASRGQGSLNTEAFF.

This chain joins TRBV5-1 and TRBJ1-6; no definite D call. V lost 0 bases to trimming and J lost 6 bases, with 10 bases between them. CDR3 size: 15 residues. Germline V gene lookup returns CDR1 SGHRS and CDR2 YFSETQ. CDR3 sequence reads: CASSLEPRINSPLHF. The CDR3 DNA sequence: TGCGCCAGCAGCTTGGAGCCACGGATTAATTCACCCCTCCACTTT.

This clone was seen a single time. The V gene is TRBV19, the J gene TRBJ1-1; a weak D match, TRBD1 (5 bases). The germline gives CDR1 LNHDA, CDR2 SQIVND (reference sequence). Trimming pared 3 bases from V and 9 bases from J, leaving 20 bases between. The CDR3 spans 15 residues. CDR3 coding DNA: TGTGCCAGTAGTATTGCCGGTGGCAGGGTGATGCAAGCTTTCTTT. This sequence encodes CASSIAGGRVMQAFF. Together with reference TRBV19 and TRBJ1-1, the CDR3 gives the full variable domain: DGGITQSPKYLFRKEGQNVTLSCEQNLNHDAMYWYRQDPGQGLRLIYYSQIVNDFQKGDIAEGYSVSREKKESFPLTVTSAQKNPTAFYLCASSIAGGRVMQAFFGQGTRLTVV.

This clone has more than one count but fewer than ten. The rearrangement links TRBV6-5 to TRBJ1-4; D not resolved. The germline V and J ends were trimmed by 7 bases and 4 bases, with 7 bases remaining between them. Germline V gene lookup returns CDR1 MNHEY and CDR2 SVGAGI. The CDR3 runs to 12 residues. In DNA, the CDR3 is TGTGCCAGCACCCGTGGTAATGAAAAACTGTTTTTT. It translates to CASTRGNEKLFF.

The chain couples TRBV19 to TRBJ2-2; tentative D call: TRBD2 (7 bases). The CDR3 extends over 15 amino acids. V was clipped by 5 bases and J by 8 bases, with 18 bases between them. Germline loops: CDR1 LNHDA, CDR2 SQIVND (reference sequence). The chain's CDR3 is CASSRGGGSRGELFF. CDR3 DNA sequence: TGTGCCAGTAGTCGCGGGGGCGGGAGTCGAGGGGAGCTGTTTTTT.

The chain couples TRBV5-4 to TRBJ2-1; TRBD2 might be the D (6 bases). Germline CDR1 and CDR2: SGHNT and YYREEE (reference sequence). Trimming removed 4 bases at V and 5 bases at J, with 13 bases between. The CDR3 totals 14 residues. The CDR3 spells CASSAGPRDNEQFF. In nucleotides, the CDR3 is TGTGCCAGCAGCGCGGGGCCCAGAGACAATGAGCAGTTCTTC.

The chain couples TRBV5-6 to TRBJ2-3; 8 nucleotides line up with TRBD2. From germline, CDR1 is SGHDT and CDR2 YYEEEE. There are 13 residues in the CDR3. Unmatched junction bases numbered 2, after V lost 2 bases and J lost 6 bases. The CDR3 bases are TGTGCCAGCAGCTTAGCGGGAGCCGATACGCAGTATTTT. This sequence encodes CASSLAGADTQYF. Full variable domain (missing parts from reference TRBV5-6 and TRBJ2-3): DAGVTQSPTHLIKTRGQQVTLRCSPKSGHDTVSWYQQALGQGPQFIFQYYEEEERQRGNFPDRFSGHQFPNYSSELNVNALLLGDSALYLCASSLAGADTQYFGPGTRLTVL.

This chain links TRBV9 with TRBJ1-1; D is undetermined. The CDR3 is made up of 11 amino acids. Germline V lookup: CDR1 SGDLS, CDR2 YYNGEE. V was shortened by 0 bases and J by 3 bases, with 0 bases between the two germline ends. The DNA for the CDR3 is TGTGCCAGCAGCGTAGACACTGAAGCTTTCTTT. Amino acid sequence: CASSVDTEAFF.

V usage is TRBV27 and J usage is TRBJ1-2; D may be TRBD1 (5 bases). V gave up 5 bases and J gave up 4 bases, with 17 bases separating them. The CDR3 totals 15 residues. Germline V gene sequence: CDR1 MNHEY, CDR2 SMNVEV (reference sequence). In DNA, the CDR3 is TGTGCCAGCAGTCCCCGAACAGACAGTCCCTATGGCTACACCTTC. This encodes CASSPRTDSPYGYTF.

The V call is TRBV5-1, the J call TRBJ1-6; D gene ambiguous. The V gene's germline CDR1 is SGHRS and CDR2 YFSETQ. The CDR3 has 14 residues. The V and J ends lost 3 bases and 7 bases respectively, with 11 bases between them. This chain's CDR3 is CASSSGTGNSPLHF. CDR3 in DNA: TGCGCCAGCAGCTCTGGTACGGGGAATTCACCCCTCCACTTT.

The CDR3 sequence is CASSISPANTGELFF. Here the CDR3 DNA reads TGTGCCAGTAGTATTAGCCCAGCGAACACCGGGGAGCTGTTTTTT. The chain uses TRBV19 and TRBJ2-2; D call uncertain. Germline V gene data show CDR1 as LNHDA and CDR2 as SQIVND (reference sequence). This CDR3 has 15 amino acids. The V and J ends lost 3 bases and 0 bases respectively, with 8 bases between them.

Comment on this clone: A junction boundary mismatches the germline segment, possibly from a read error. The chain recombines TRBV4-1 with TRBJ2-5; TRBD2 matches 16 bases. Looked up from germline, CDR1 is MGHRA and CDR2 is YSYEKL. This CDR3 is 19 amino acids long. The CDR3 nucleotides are TGCGCCCGCAGCCAACCGGGACTAGCGGGAGGGCCGGGTCAAGAGACCCAGTACTTC. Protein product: CARSQPGLAGGPGQETQYF.

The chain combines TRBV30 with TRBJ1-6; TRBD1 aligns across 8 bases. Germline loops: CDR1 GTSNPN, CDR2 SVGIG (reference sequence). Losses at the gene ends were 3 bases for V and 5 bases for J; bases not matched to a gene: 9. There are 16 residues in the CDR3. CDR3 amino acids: CAWRRVTGANNSPLHF. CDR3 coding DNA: TGTGCCTGGAGAAGGGTGACAGGGGCCAATAATTCACCCCTCCACTTT.

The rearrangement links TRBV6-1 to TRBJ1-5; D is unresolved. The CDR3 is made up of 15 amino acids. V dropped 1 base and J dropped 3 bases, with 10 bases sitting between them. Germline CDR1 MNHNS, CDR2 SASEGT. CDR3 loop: CASSEGTSFNQPQHF. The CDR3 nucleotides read TGTGCCAGCAGTGAAGGCACGTCATTCAATCAGCCCCAGCATTTT.

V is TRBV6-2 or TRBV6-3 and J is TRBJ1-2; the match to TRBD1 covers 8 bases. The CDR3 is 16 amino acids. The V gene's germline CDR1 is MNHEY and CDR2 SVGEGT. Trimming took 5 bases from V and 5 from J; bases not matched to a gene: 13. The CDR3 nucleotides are TGTGCCAGCAGTCCCGCCGGGACAGGCCTCTGGTATGGCTACACCTTC. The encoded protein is CASSPAGTGLWYGYTF.